The 7 T cell receptor beta chains below were found in one sample sequenced in a study of blood T cell repertoires in COVID-19. Clones were read by immunoSEQ multiplex PCR, and TCRdb kept only the in-frame ones, dropping some. The data contain 100,000 to 140,000 clones, less than 90% of them singletons. The sequencing sample was made of peripheral blood. The receptors derive from a human donor in a cohort sampled during active COVID-19.

The table lists this clone with a few counts. The V gene is TRBV5-6, the J gene TRBJ1-2; a possible D gene is TRBD1 (6 bases). V lost 7 bases and J lost 4, with 17 bases in between. The length of the CDR3 is 14 residues. Germline CDR1 is SGHDT and CDR2 is YYEEEE. The CDR3 sequence: CASGPQGVSYGYTF. The DNA for the CDR3 is TGTGCCAGCGGGCCACAGGGAGTTTCCTATGGCTACACCTTC.

This chain connects TRBV7-2 to TRBJ2-3, with 10 bases aligning to TRBD2. The germline CDR1 and CDR2 sequences are SGHTA and FQGNSA. This CDR3 is 15 amino acids long. The J segment lost 2 bases and the V segment lost 7 bases, leaving 6 bases of the junction unmatched. As DNA, the CDR3 is TGTGCCAGCACCTCTAGCGGGAGTCACACAGATACGCAGTATTTT. Residues: CASTSSGSHTDTQYF.

V usage is TRBV5-1 and J usage is TRBJ1-1; D not certain. Germline CDR1 is SGHRS and CDR2 is YFSETQ. Between the trimmed V and J ends, which lost 0 bases and 3 bases, there was a span of 6 bases. The CDR3 extends over 13 amino acids. CDR3 bases: TGCGCCAGCAGCTTGGTCGAGGACACTGAAGCTTTCTTT. Amino acids: CASSLVEDTEAFF.

The genes are TRBV5-1 and TRBJ2-7; D ambiguous. The CDR3 has 16 amino acids. The germline V and J ends were trimmed by 5 bases and 4 bases, with 22 bases remaining between them. Germline V gene lookup returns CDR1 SGHRS and CDR2 YFSETQ. CDR3 in DNA: TGCGCCAGCAGTCGATCCCCGGAGTCCAGTGTTTACGAGCAGTACGTC. Amino acid sequence: CASSRSPESSVYEQYV.

The chain recombines TRBV4-1 with TRBJ2-2; D call uncertain. The CDR3 length is 15 residues. V was trimmed by 4 bases and J by 4 bases, leaving 13 bases between them. From germline, CDR1 is MGHRA and CDR2 YSYEKL. The CDR3 DNA reads as TGCGCCAGCAGCCTCCCCACGGTTGGCACCGGGGAGCTGTTTTTT. Translated: CASSLPTVGTGELFF.

This rearrangement joins TRBV2 to TRBJ2-6; a weak D match, TRBD2 (6 bases). The germline gives CDR1 SNHLY, CDR2 FYNNEI. The germline V and J ends were trimmed by 3 bases and 4 bases, with 10 bases remaining between them. The CDR3 is 15 amino acids. CDR3 in amino acids: CASSDRRGGANVLTF. The CDR3 coding sequence is TGTGCCAGCAGTGACAGGAGGGGCGGGGCCAACGTCCTGACTTTC.

The CDR3 DNA follows: TGTGCCAGTACCCTCCCTTCGGACAGGTACAACACTGAAGCTTTCTTT. Translated: CASTLPSDRYNTEAFF. The rearrangement links TRBV19 to TRBJ1-1, with TRBD1 matching over 7 bases. The CDR3 has 16 amino acids. Germline-derived CDR1 and CDR2 are LNHDA and SQIVND (reference sequence). Germline trimming cut 7 bases from V and 2 bases from J; bases unmatched to any gene: 13.